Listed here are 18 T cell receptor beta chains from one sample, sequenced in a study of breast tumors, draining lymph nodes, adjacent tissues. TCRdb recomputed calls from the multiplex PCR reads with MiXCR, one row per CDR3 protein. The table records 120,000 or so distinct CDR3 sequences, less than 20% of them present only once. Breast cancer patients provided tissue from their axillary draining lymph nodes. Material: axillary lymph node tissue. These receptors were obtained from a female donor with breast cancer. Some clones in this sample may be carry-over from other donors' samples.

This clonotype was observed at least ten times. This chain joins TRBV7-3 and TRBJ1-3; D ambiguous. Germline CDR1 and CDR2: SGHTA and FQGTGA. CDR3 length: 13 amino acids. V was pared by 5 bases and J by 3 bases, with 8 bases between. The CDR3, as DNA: TGTGCCAGCAGCACCGGCCTTGGAAACACCATATATTTT. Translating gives CASSTGLGNTIYF.

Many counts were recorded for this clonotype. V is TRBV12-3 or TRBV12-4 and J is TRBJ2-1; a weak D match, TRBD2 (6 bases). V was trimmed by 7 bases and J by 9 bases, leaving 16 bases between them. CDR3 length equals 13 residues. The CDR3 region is CASTETRLGEQFF. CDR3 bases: TGTGCCAGCACCGAGACTAGGCTCGGTGAGCAGTTCTTC.

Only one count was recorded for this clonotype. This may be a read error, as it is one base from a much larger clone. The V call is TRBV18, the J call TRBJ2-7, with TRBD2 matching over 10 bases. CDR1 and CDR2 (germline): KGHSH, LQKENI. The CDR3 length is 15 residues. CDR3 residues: CASSRGLAPTYEQSF. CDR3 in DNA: TGTGCCAGCTCAAGGGGACTAGCGCCCACCTACGAGCAGTCCTTC.

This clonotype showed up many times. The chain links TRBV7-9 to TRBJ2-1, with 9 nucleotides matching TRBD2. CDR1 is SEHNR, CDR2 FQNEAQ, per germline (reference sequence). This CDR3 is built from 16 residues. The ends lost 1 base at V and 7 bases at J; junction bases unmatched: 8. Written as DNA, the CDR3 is TGTGCCAGCAGCTTAGGAGGCGGGGGGGGCCGGAATGAGCAGTTCTTC. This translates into CASSLGGGGGRNEQFF.

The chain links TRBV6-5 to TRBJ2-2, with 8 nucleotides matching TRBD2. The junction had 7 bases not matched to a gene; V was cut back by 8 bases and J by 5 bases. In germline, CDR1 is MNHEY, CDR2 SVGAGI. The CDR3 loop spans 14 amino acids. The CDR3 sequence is CASRREARTGELFF. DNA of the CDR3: TGTGCCAGCCGGCGGGAGGCCCGGACCGGGGAGCTGTTTTTT.

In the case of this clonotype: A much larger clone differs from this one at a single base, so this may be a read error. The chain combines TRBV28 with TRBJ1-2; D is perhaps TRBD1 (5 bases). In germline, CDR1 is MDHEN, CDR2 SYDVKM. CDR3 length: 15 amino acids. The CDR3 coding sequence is TGTGCCAGCAGTTTATCTCGGGACGGAAACTATGGCCACACCTTC. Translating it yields CASSLSRDGNYGHTF.

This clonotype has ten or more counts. For the CDR3, the DNA is TGCAGTGCTAGACCCTCGGCAGCTAGGGGGTCAAATCAGCCCCAGCATTTT. The encoded protein is CSARPSAARGSNQPQHF. The chain combines TRBV20-1 with TRBJ1-5, with a possible D match to TRBD1 (6 bases). This CDR3 contains 17 residues. The V end lost 2 bases, the J end lost 4 bases, and 21 bases lay between the germline ends. Germline assignment: CDR1 DFQATT and CDR2 SNEGSKA (reference sequence).

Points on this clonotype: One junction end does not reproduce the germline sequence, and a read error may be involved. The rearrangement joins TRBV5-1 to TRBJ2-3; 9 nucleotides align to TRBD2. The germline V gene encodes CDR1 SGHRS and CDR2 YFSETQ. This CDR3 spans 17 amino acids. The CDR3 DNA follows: TGCGCCAGCAGCCCCTACAAAGCGGGGGGAAGCACAGATACGCAGTGTTTT. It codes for CASSPYKAGGSTDTQCF.

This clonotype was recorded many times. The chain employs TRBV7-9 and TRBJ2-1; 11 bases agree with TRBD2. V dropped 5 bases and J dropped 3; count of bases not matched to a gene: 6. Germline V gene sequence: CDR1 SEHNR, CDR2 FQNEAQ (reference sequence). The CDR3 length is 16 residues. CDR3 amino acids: CASSVLAGEVYNEQFF. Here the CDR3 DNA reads TGTGCCAGCAGCGTACTAGCGGGAGAAGTCTACAATGAGCAGTTCTTC. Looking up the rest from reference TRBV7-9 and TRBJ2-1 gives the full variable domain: DTGVSQNPRHKITKRGQNVTFRCDPISEHNRLYWYRQTLGQGPEFLTYFQNEAQLEKSRLLSDRFSAERPKGSFSTLEIQRTEQGDSAMYLCASSVLAGEVYNEQFFGPGTRLTVL.

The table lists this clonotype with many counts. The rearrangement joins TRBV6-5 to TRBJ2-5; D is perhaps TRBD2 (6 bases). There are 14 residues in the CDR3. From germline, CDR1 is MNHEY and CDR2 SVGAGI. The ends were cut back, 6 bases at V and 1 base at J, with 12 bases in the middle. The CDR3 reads CASRPLGGQETQYF. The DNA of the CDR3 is TGTGCCAGCAGACCCCTCGGGGGCCAAGAGACCCAGTACTTC.

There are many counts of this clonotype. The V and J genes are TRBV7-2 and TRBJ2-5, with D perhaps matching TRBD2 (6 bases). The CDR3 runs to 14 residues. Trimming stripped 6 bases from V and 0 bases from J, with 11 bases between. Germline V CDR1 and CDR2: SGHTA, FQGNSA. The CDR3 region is CASRTRRYQETQYF. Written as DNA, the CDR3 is TGTGCCAGCAGGACTAGGAGGTACCAAGAGACCCAGTACTTC.

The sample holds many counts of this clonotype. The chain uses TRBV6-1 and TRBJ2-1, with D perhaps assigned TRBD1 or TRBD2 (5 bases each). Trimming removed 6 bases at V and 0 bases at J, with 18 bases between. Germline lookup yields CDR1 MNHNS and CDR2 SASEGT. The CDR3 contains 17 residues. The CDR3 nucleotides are TGTGCCAGCAGACGGGGCCTCATAGCTAGCTCCTACAATGAGCAGTTCTTC. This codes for CASRRGLIASSYNEQFF.

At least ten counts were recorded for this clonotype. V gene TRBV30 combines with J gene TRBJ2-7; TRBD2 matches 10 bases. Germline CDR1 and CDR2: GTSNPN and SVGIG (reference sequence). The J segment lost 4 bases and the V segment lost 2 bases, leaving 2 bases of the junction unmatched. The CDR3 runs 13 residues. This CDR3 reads CAWSRTSGYEQYF. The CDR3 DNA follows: TGTGCCTGGAGTAGGACTAGCGGTTACGAGCAGTACTTC.

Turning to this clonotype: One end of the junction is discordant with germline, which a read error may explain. CDR3 DNA: TGTGCCAGTAGTACGGGCCCGAGCACAGATAGGCAGTATTTT. Translation gives CASSTGPSTDRQYF. The V and J genes are TRBV19 and TRBJ2-3, with D unclear. Germline V lookup: CDR1 LNHDA, CDR2 SQIVND (reference sequence). This CDR3 comprises 14 residues. Full variable domain (rest looked up from reference TRBV19 and TRBJ2-3): DGGITQSPKYLFRKEGQNVTLSCEQNLNHDAMYWYRQDPGQGLRLIYYSQIVNDFQKGDIAEGYSVSREKKESFPLTVTSAQKNPTAFYLCASSTGPSTDRQYFGPGTRLTVL.

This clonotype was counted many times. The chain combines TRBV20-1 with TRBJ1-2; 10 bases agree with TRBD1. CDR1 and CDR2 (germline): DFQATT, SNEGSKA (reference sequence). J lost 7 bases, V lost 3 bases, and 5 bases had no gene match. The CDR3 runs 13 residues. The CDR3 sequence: CSARTGGISGYTF. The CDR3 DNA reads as TGCAGTGCTAGGACAGGGGGCATTAGTGGCTACACCTTC.

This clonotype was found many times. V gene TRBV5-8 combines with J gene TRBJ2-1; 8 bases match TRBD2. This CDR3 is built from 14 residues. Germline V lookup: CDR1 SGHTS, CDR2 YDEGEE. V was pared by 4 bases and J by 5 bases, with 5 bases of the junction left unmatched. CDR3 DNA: TGTGCCAGCAGCGTGGTCGGGGGGGACAATGAGCAGTTCTTC. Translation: CASSVVGGDNEQFF.

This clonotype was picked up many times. DNA for the CDR3: TGTGCCAGCAGTGACCCTCAGGGGAGCGACTCTGGAAACACCATATATTTT. Its protein is CASSDPQGSDSGNTIYF. The V call is TRBV6-6, the J call TRBJ1-3, with a tentative D call TRBD1 (6 bases). CDR3 length equals 17 residues. Looked up from germline, CDR1 is MNHNY and CDR2 is SVGAGI (reference sequence). The V end lost 5 bases, the J end lost 0 bases, and 17 bases lay between the germline ends.

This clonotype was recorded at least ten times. CDR3 nucleotides: TGTGCCAGCAGTCTGGACGGTATCAATCAGCCCCAGCATTTT. Translating it yields CASSLDGINQPQHF. The chain links TRBV6-5 to TRBJ1-5; no clear D gene. V lost 5 bases to trimming and J lost 3 bases, with 11 bases between them. Germline CDR1 is MNHEY and CDR2 is SVGAGI. The CDR3 is 14 amino acids.